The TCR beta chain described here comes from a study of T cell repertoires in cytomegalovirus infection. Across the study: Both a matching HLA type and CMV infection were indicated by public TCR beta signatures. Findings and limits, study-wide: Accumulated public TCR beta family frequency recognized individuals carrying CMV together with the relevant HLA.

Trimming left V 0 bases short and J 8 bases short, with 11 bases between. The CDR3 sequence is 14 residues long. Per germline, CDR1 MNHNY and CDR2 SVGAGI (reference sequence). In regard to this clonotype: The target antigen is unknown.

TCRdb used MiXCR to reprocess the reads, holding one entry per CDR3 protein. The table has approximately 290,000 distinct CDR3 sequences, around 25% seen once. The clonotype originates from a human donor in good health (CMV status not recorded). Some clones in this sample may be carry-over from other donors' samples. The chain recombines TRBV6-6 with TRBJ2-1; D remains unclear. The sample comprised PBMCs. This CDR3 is CASSYSIYSDEQFF. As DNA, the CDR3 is TGTGCCAGCAGTTACTCAATCTACAGCGATGAGCAGTTCTTC.